The entry that follows covers one T cell receptor beta chain sequence. Its target is not known. The sample is drawn from a study of cytomegalovirus exposure and HLA in healthy donors. Study-wide context: Among roughly 180 million T cells, an earlier analysis found 90 million to 130 million unique TCR beta sequences. General observations from the study: There were reportedly fewer N-insertions in an Asian-associated ancestry cluster than the approximately 700-donor mean, in a later analysis.

The CDR3 extends over 16 amino acids. V lost 3 bases and J lost 4, with 16 bases in between. The germline CDR1 and CDR2 sequences are SGHRS and YFSETQ. Primers for the PCR totalled 60 Vbeta and 13 Jbeta. TCRdb's copy holds only in-frame clones and misses some; the assay was immunoSEQ multiplex PCR. This sample yields 160,000 or so clones, of which 80% to 90% are seen a single time; about 6% belongs to the top ten. The receptor's source is a man between 50 and 59 years old in good health and CMV-seropositive. V and J are TRBV5-1 and TRBJ2-2; D might be TRBD2 (6 bases). Sample: PBMCs. The CDR3 is CASSSRPGGSTGELFF. The CDR3 bases are TGCGCCAGCAGCTCCCGACCCGGGGGTAGCACCGGGGAGCTGTTTTTT.